The 17 T cell receptor beta chains below were found in one sample sequenced in a study of blood T cell repertoires in COVID-19. Only in-frame clones appear in the TCRdb table, and some are missing; sequencing was by immunoSEQ multiplex PCR. This sample yields 180,000 or so clones, of which about four fifths are seen a single time; 11% belongs to the top ten. The sample was PBMCs or T cells enriched from blood (not recorded which). These receptor sequences come from a man aged 50-60 years who had recovered from COVID-19.

The rearrangement uses TRBV28 and TRBJ2-1; D is perhaps TRBD2 (6 bases). Germline-derived CDR1 and CDR2 are MDHEN and SYDVKM. Trimming took 4 bases from V and 2 from J, leaving 15 bases between them. The CDR3 runs to 16 residues. CDR3 sequence (DNA): TGTGCCAGCAGTTCCCCCGGGAGCTTCGCCTACAATGAGCAGTTCTTC. It codes for CASSSPGSFAYNEQFF.

The chain couples TRBV5-1 to TRBJ1-4; 8 bases fit TRBD1. The CDR3 spans 14 residues. J was trimmed by 10 bases and V by 4 bases; bases with no gene match: 9. The germline CDR1 and CDR2 sequences are SGHRS and YFSETQ. The CDR3 spells CASSPTGERGKLFF. As DNA, the CDR3 is TGCGCCAGCAGCCCGACAGGGGAAAGGGGAAAACTGTTTTTT.

This clone has more than one count but fewer than ten. The rearrangement links TRBV29-1 to TRBJ1-2; D gene uncertain. Germline V CDR1 and CDR2: SQVTM, ANQGSEA. Trimming cost V 4 bases and J 2 bases, with 8 bases left between them. This CDR3 contains 12 residues. CDR3: CSVAQTNYGYTF. CDR3 coding DNA: TGCAGCGTTGCACAGACAAACTATGGCTACACCTTC.

This clone was found once. The chain is built from TRBV19 and TRBJ1-5; 7 bases map to TRBD1. Germline lookup yields CDR1 LNHDA and CDR2 SQIVND (reference sequence). Unmatched junction bases numbered 5, after V lost 4 bases and J lost 2 bases. The CDR3 covers 15 residues. The CDR3 protein is CASSNRQGGNQPQHF. CDR3 nucleotides: TGTGCCAGTAGTAACCGACAGGGCGGCAATCAGCCCCAGCATTTT.

The rearrangement joins TRBV30 to TRBJ1-6, with D maybe TRBD1 (6 bases). V shed 3 bases and J shed 5 bases, with 11 bases lying between them. CDR1 GTSNPN and CDR2 SVGIG come from the germline V gene (reference sequence). The CDR3 length is 14 residues. The CDR3, as DNA: TGTGCCTGGAGGAGGACAGCCAATAATTCACCCCTCCACTTT. Translation gives CAWRRTANNSPLHF.

The chain has TRBV3-1 (or the pseudogene TRBV3-2) and TRBJ1-1; D is unclear. CDR1 is LGHDT, CDR2 YNNKEL, per germline (reference sequence). Between the trimmed V and J ends, which lost 4 bases and 1 base, there was a span of 10 bases. The CDR3 length is 14 residues. The CDR3 region is CASSPVEENTEAFF. CDR3 DNA: TGTGCCAGCAGCCCCGTGGAGGAGAACACTGAAGCTTTCTTT.

Here the CDR3 reads CASSHPHLGQGEGGYGYTF. CDR3 bases: TGTGCCAGTAGTCACCCCCATCTAGGACAGGGTGAAGGGGGCTATGGCTACACCTTC. The genes are TRBV19 and TRBJ1-2; 8 positions agree with TRBD1. From germline, CDR1 is LNHDA and CDR2 SQIVND (reference sequence). The CDR3 covers 19 residues. Trimming removed 5 bases from V and 4 bases from J; junction bases left unmatched: 21.

This chain connects TRBV7-2 to TRBJ2-2; perhaps TRBD2 as D (5 bases). The germline V gene encodes CDR1 SGHTA and CDR2 FQGNSA. V was pared by 0 bases and J by 0 bases, with 17 bases between. This CDR3 has 19 amino acids. CDR3 in DNA: TGTGCCAGCAGCTTAGCCCTGGGAAGGACGGGGACGAACACCGGGGAGCTGTTTTTT. It yields the protein CASSLALGRTGTNTGELFF.

This clone was seen many times. The V and J genes are TRBV7-3 and TRBJ1-1; maybe TRBD1 (6 bases). The V end lost 3 bases, the J end lost 4 bases, and 18 bases lay between the germline ends. The germline gives CDR1 SGHTA, CDR2 FQGTGA. The CDR3 consists of 16 residues. The CDR3 here is CASSLTSGRGSTEAFF. The CDR3 DNA reads as TGTGCCAGCAGCTTGACCTCGGGCAGGGGAAGCACTGAAGCTTTCTTT.

The genes are TRBV28 and TRBJ1-2, with a tentative D call TRBD1 (5 bases). The CDR3 spans 17 residues. The germline V and J ends were trimmed by 2 bases and 0 bases, with 16 bases remaining between them. Germline V gives CDR1 MDHEN, CDR2 SYDVKM. CDR3 protein: CASSLETRGVTNYGYTF. In DNA form, the CDR3 reads TGTGCCAGCAGTTTAGAGACCCGGGGGGTAACTAACTATGGCTACACCTTC.

V is TRBV6-5 and J is TRBJ2-7; tentatively, D is TRBD2 (5 bases). The CDR3 runs to 14 residues. The ends were cut back, 2 bases at V and 5 bases at J, with 13 bases in the middle. Germline V gives CDR1 MNHEY, CDR2 SVGAGI. DNA of the CDR3: TGTGCCAGCAGTTACAACGGGGTCGGGAACGAGCAGTACTTC. Residues: CASSYNGVGNEQYF.

This rearrangement joins TRBV3-1 (or the pseudogene TRBV3-2) to TRBJ2-3; TRBD2 aligns across 7 bases. Germline V gene sequence: CDR1 LGHDT, CDR2 YNNKEL (reference sequence). CDR3 size: 15 residues. V gave up 2 bases and J gave up 4 bases; unmatched junction bases: 6. DNA for the CDR3: TGTGCCAGCAGCCAACGACTAGCCAGGGCAGATACGCAGTATTTT. It is translated as CASSQRLARADTQYF.

The chain is built from TRBV5-1 and TRBJ1-4; unclear D gene. This CDR3 has 14 residues. V lost 4 bases to trimming and J lost 7 bases, with 14 bases between them. CDR1 SGHRS and CDR2 YFSETQ come from the germline V gene. The CDR3 loop is CASSAEGVGEKLFF. Written as DNA, the CDR3 is TGCGCCAGCAGCGCGGAGGGTGTTGGTGAAAAACTGTTTTTT.

Only a few counts were recorded for this clone. The V gene is TRBV6-6, the J gene TRBJ1-4; D not resolved. This CDR3 has 16 residues. Per germline, CDR1 MNHNY and CDR2 SVGAGI (reference sequence). V lost 5 bases to trimming and J lost 3 bases, with 16 bases between them. The CDR3 DNA is TGTGCCAGCAGTCCCAGGCGAGGGCTTGCTAATGAAAAACTGTTTTTT. It yields the protein CASSPRRGLANEKLFF.

The DNA of the CDR3 is TGTGCCTGGAGTGCGACAGGGAGGAGCGGCTACACCTTC. Translation: CAWSATGRSGYTF. This chain links TRBV30 with TRBJ1-2; 7 bases align to TRBD1. CDR1 is GTSNPN, CDR2 SVGIG, per germline (reference sequence). This CDR3 spans 13 amino acids. Unmatched junction bases numbered 7, after V lost 1 base and J lost 8 bases.

V and J are TRBV7-9 and TRBJ2-4, with TRBD1 matching over 8 bases. CDR3 length: 11 amino acids. CDR1 and CDR2 (germline): SEHNR, FQNEAQ (reference sequence). V trimming: 1 base; J trimming: 15 bases; junction bases outside the gene matches: 2. The CDR3 region has the DNA TGTGCCAGCAGCTTAGGACAGGGGATGTACTTC. This gives the protein CASSLGQGMYF.

The gene calls are TRBV11-2 and TRBJ2-4; 8 bases align to TRBD2. The CDR3 sequence is 15 residues long. Germline CDR1 is SGHAT and CDR2 is FQNNGV. Germline trimming cut 7 bases from V and 6 bases from J; bases unmatched to any gene: 11. CDR3 loop: CASTLPAGGINIQYF. CDR3 coding DNA: TGTGCCAGCACCCTACCGGCGGGGGGAATAAACATTCAGTACTTC.